The T cell receptor beta chain under discussion was sequenced for a study of T cell repertoires in cytomegalovirus infection (dated 2019 in TCRdb). The study in broad terms: The HLA type of each donor mattered for the analysis, because public TCR beta signatures pointed to carriage of CMV infection along with the matching HLA type.

Notes on this clonotype: It lacks a known antigen. Base qualities are not provided; no much larger clone lies one nucleotide away.

From the cysteine up to the phenylalanine, the CDR3 has a length of 14 residues. CDR3 DNA only is kept here, 42 bases in frame from base 1. Per the germline V gene, SGHVS is the CDR1 and FQNEAQ is the CDR2. V and J are trimmed by 5 bases and 4 bases, and the gene matches miss 5 bases of the junction. Sequencing relied on an Illumina HiSeq 1500. TCRdb took the public reads, trimmed them with fastp at Q25, ran MiXCR for clone calling and kept in-frame beta chains. Each CDR3 protein appears once, grouped with its most common genes and DNA. The sample profile shows about 330,000 distinct CDR3 sequences; around a tenth of them were found once. In total, the top ten clones hold about 4.5% of the sample. Beyond this particular receptor, the publication reports: The ex vivo response was dominated by HLA-C-restricted CMV-specific TCR beta clonotypes, and the single most frequent clonotype in two of eight donors was supplied by these HLA-C-restricted clonotypes. In both this cohort and an independent approximately 370-donor cohort, the cumulative frequency of public TCR beta family members distinguished carriers of CMV infection plus the relevant HLA type.

This clonotype was obtained from a human donor in good health (CMV status not recorded). Some clones in this sample may be carry-over from other donors' samples. The chain is encoded by TRBV7-8 joined to TRBJ1-2, with 9 central nucleotides matching TRBD1. The specimen was PBMCs. The CDR3 reads as follows: CASSGGQGSYGYTF. The bases are TGTGCCAGCAGCGGGGGACAGGGATCCTATGGCTACACCTTC.